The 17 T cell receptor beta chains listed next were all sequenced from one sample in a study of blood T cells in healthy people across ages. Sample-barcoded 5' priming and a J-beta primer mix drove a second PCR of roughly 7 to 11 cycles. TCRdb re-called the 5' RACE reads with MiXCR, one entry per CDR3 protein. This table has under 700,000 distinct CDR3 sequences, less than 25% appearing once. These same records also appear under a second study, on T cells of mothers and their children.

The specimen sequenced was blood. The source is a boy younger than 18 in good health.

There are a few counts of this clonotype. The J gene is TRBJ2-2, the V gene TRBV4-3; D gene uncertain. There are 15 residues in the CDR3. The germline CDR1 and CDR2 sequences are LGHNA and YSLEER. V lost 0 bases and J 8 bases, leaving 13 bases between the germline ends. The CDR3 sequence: CASSQDGPLGGELFF. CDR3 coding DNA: TGCGCCAGCAGCCAAGATGGGCCCCTTGGAGGGGAGCTGTTTTTT.

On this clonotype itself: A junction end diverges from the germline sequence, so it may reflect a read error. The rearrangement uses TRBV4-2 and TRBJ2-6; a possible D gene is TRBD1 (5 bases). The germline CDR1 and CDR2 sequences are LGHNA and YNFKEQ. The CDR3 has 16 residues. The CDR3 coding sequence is TGTGCCAGCAGGCAAGAAAAAACCTCTGGGGCCAACGTCCCGACTTTC. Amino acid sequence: CASRQEKTSGANVPTF.

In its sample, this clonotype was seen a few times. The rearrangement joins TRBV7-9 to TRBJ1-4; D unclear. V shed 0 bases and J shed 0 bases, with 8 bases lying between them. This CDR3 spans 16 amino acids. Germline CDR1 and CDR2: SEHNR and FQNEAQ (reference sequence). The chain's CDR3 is CASSLADLPTNEKLFF. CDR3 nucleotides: TGTGCCAGCAGCTTAGCGGACCTCCCAACTAATGAAAAACTGTTTTTT.

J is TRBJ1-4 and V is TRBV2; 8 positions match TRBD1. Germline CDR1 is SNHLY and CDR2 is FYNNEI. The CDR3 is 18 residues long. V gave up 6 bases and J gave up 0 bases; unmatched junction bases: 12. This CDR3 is CASRGTGGHLATNEKLFF. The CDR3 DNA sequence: TGTGCCAGCAGAGGGACAGGAGGGCATTTAGCAACTAATGAAAAACTGTTTTTT.

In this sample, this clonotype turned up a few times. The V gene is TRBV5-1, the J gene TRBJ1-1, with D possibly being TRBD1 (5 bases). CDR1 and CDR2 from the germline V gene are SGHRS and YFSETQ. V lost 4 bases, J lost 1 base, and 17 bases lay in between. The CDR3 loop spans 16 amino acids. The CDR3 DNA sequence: TGCGCCAGCAGCCCGATAGGAGACAGACCGAACACTGAAGCTTTCTTT. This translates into CASSPIGDRPNTEAFF.

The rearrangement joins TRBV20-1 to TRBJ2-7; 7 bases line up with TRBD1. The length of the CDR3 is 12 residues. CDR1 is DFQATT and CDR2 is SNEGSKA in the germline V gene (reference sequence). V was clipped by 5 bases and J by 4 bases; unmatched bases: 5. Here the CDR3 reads CSAPGTEYEQYF. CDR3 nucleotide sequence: TGCAGTGCTCCCGGGACAGAGTACGAGCAGTACTTC.

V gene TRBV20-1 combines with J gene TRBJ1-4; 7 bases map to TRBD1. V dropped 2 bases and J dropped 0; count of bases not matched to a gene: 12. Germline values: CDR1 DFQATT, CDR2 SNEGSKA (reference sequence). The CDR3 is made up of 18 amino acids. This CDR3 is CSARNLGQALPTNEKLFF. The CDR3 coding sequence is TGCAGTGCTAGAAACCTCGGACAGGCGCTTCCAACTAATGAAAAACTGTTTTTT.

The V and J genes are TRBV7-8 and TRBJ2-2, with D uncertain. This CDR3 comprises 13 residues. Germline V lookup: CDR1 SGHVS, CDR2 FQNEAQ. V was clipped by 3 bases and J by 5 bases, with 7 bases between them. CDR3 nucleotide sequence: TGTGCCAGCAGCTTTGGTGAAACCGGGGAGCTGTTTTTT. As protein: CASSFGETGELFF.

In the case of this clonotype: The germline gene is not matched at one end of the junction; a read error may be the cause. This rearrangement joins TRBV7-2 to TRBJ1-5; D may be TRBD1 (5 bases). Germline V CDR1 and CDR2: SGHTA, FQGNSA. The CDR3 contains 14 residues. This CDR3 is CASSLGGGTQPRHF. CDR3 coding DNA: TGTGCCAGCAGCTTAGGGGGGGGAACTCAGCCCCGGCATTTT.

CDR3 coding DNA: TGTGCCACCAGCAGAGCTCGGACTAGCGGGACCAATGAGCAGTTCTTC. As protein: CATSRARTSGTNEQFF. The J gene is TRBJ2-5, the V gene TRBV15, with 12 bases identical to TRBD2. Near its end, the DNA agrees better with TRBJ2-1, so the J call may be wrong. The CDR3 consists of 16 residues. Per the germline V gene, CDR1 is LNHNV and CDR2 is YYDKDF (reference sequence).

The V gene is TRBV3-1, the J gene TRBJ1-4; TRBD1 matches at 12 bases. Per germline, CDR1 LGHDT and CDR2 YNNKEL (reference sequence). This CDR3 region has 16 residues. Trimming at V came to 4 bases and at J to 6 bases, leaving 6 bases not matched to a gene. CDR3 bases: TGTGCCAGCAGCCTGACGGGACAGGGGGCGCATGAAAAACTGTTTTTT. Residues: CASSLTGQGAHEKLFF.

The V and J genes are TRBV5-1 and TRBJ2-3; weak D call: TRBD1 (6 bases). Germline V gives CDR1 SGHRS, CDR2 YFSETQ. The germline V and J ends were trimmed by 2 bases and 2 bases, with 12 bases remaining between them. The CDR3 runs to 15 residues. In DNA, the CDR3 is TGCGCCAGCAGCTTACAGGGTTTCGCCACAGATACGCAGTATTTT. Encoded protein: CASSLQGFATDTQYF.

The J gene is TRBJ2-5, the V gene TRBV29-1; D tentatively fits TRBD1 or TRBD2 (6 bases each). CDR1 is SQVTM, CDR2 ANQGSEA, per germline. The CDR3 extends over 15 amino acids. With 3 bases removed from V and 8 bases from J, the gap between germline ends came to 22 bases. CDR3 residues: CSVDEGGYPRETQYF. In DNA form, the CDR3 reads TGCAGCGTTGACGAGGGGGGTTATCCAAGAGAAACCCAGTACTTC. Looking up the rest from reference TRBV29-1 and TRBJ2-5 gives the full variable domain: SAVISQKPSRDICQRGTSLTIQCQVDSQVTMMFWYRQQPGQSLTLIATANQGSEATYESGFVIDKFPISRPNLTFSTLTVSNMSPEDSSIYLCSVDEGGYPRETQYFGPGTRLLVL.

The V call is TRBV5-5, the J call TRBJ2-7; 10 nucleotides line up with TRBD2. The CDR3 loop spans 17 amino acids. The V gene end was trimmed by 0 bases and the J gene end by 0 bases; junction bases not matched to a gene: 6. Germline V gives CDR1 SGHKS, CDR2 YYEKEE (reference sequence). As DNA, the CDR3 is TGTGCCAGCAGCTTGGCACTAGCGGGGCTTATCTCCTACGAGCAGTACTTC. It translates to CASSLALAGLISYEQYF.

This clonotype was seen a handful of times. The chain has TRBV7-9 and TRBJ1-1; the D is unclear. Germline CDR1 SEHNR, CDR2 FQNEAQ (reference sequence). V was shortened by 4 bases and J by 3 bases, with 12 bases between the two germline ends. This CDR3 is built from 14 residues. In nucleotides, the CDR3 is TGTGCCAGCAGCTCAGAGCCGGGGTACACTGAAGCTTTCTTT. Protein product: CASSSEPGYTEAFF.

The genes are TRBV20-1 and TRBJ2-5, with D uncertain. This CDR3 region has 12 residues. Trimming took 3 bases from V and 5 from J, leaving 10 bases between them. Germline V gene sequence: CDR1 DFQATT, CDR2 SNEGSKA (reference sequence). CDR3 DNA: TGCAGTGCTAGTTTCAGCGAGGAGACCCAGTACTTC. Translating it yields CSASFSEETQYF.

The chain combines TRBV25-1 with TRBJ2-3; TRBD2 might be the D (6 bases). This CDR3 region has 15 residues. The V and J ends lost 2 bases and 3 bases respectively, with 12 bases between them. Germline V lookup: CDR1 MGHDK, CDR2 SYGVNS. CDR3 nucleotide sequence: TGTGCCAGCAGTGAACGCGGGGTTAGAACAGATACGCAGTATTTT. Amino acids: CASSERGVRTDTQYF.